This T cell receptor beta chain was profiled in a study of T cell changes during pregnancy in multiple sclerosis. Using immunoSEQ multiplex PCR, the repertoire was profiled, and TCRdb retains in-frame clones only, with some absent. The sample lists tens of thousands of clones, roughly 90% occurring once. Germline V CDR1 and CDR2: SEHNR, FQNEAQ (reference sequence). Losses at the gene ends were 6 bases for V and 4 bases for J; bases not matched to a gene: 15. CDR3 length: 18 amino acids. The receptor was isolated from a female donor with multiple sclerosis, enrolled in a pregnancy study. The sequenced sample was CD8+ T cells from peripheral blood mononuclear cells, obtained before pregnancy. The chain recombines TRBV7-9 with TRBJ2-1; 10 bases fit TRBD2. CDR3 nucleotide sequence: TGTGCCAGCAGTTCAGGACAGGGAAGGACTAGCGGATACAATGAGCAGTTCTTC. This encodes CASSSGQGRTSGYNEQFF.